This T cell receptor (beta chain) was captured in a study of T cells in Graves' hyperthyroidism and ophthalmopathy. Findings of the study overall: Blood shared most expanded thyroid clonotypes above 0.001.

This clonotype was observed many times. Its antigen is as yet unknown. With duration under 3 months, ophthalmopathy was active: Clinical Activity Score at least 3, NOSPECS at least 4. Investigators excluded patients with uncontrolled infection, other autoimmune disease, pregnancy or lactation. In making diagnoses, clinical symptoms, serum thyroxine and TRAb, thyroid ultrasound and orbital computed tomography were all used. Using RNA transcripts as the source, TCR beta CDR3 regions were amplified. HTBI primers were used for first-round RT-PCR of the TCR CDR3. Using its own MiXCR run on the multiplex PCR reads, TCRdb lists one record per CDR3 protein. Here the sample spans roughly 500,000 distinct CDR3 sequences, 16% being singletons. This CDR3 is built from 14 residues. The J segment lost 10 bases and the V segment lost 8 bases, leaving 7 bases of the junction unmatched. Germline values: CDR1 MDHEN, CDR2 SYDVKM.

The specimen was blood. This sequence was found in a woman in her twenties or thirties with Graves' ophthalmopathy. The chain has TRBV28 and TRBJ2-1; 14 bases are a match to TRBD2. CDR3 bases: TGTGCCAGCGGTGGACTAGCGGGAGGAGGAGAGCAGTTCTTC. It encodes CASGGLAGGGEQFF.